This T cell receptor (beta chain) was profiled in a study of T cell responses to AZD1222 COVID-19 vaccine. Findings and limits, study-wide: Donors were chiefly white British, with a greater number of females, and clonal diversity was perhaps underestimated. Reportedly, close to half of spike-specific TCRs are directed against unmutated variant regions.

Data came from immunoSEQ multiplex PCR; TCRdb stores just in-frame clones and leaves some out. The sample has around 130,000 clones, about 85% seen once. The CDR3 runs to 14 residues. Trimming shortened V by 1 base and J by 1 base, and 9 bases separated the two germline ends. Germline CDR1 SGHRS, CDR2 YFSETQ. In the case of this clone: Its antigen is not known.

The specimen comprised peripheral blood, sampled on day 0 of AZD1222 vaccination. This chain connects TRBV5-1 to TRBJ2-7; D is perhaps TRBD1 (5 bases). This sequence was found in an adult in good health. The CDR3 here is CASSLRQGSYEQYF. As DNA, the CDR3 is TGCGCCAGCAGCTTGAGGCAGGGATCCTACGAGCAGTACTTC. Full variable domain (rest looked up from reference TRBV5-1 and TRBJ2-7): KAGVTQTPRYLIKTRGQQVTLSCSPISGHRSVSWYQQTPGQGLQFLFEYFSETQRNKGNFPGRFSGRQFSNSRSEMNVSTLELGDSALYLCASSLRQGSYEQYFGPGTRLTVT.